This TCR beta chain was captured by sequencing in a study of technical replicates of blood from a few donors. The repertoire was sequenced with immunoSEQ multiplex PCR; TCRdb's copy has only in-frame clones and lacks some. The sample records fewer than 90,000 clones, over 90% being singletons. This clone appeared a single time. Looked up from germline, CDR1 is PRHDT and CDR2 is FYEKMQ (reference sequence). The V gene lost 3 bases and the J gene lost 3 bases, with 12 bases spanning the gap. The CDR3 covers 14 residues. This receptor was obtained from a human donor in good health. This chain joins TRBV13 and TRBJ2-7, with D unclear. Sequencing was done on a sample of T cells isolated from PBMCs. The DNA of the CDR3 is TGTGCCAGCAGCTTGCTAGGATTTGGCTACGAGCAGTACTTC. Protein: CASSLLGFGYEQYF.